The 4 T cell receptor beta chains reported below all come from one sample, sequenced in a study of CD8 T cells in Susac syndrome. Random hexamers primed reverse transcription of about 0.45 to 1 ug RNA. TCRdb reprocessed the immunoSEQ multiplex PCR reads with MiXCR, giving one entry per CDR3 protein. The sample consists of roughly 150,000 distinct CDR3 sequences, roughly 96% of them appearing once. The source material was CD4+ T cells from PBMCs. The receptor source for this set is a human donor with Susac syndrome.

V and J are TRBV20-1 and TRBJ2-3; D is possibly TRBD1 (5 bases). Germline loops: CDR1 DFQATT, CDR2 SNEGSKA (reference sequence). Trimming pared 0 bases from V and 6 bases from J, leaving 10 bases between. The CDR3 totals 13 residues. DNA for the CDR3: TGCAGTGCTAGAGACCCAGGGCGTGATACGCAGTATTTT. Translated, it gives CSARDPGRDTQYF.

This chain links TRBV29-1 with TRBJ1-2, with 7 bases aligning to TRBD1. V lost 6 bases, J lost 3 bases, and 7 bases stayed unmatched. Per the germline V gene, CDR1 is SQVTM and CDR2 is ANQGSEA. The CDR3 sequence is 13 residues long. In DNA, the CDR3 is TGCAGCGTCGGCGACAGGGTAGACTATGGCTACACCTTC. Amino acid sequence: CSVGDRVDYGYTF.

The chain recombines TRBV29-1 with TRBJ2-1; 7 bases map to TRBD1. J gave up 2 bases and V 1 base, and 5 bases lay outside the gene matches. The CDR3 extends over 15 amino acids. The V gene's germline CDR1 is SQVTM and CDR2 ANQGSEA. DNA of the CDR3: TGCAGCGTTGAAGGGGACAGTAACCCCTACAATGAGCAGTTCTTC. This encodes CSVEGDSNPYNEQFF.

The chain has TRBV9 and TRBJ2-2; possibly TRBD1 for D (7 bases). Trimming took off 4 bases at V and 0 bases at J, with 19 bases between the two ends. Germline CDR1 reads SGDLS; CDR2 reads YYNGEE. CDR3 length: 18 amino acids. CDR3 sequence reads: CASSLSRQGLANTGELFF. The CDR3 DNA is TGTGCCAGCAGCCTATCCCGACAGGGACTCGCGAACACCGGGGAGCTGTTTTTT.